These T cell receptor beta chains were read from a single sample in a study of cytomegalovirus exposure and HLA in healthy donors. Assay: immunoSEQ multiplex PCR; the TCRdb copy retains only in-frame clones and omits some. The sample has some 98,000 clones; roughly 84% are singletons. Sequenced sample: PBMCs. The origin of the receptors is a man aged 18 to 30 in good health and CMV-seropositive. CDR3s include the opening cysteine and the closing phenylalanine or tryptophan. D genes are given only for firm matches. Size tells how often a clone was seen (once, few, many) or the class of an expanded clone, and some rows leave it out.

j_call,v_call,clone_size,d_call,cdr3_nt,cdr3_aa
TRBJ2-7,TRBV10-3,NA,NA,TGTGCCATCAGTGACGGGGGGCAGGGTTCCTACGAGCAGTACTTC,CAISDGGQGSYEQYF
TRBJ1-2,TRBV28,NA,TRBD1,TGTGCCAGCAGTTTATATCGGGACAGGCCCTTCTTC,CASSLYRDRPFF
TRBJ2-3,TRBV5-4,once,TRBD2,TGTGCCAGCAGCTTCTGGACTAGCGGGAGTGCAGATACGCAGTATTTT,CASSFWTSGSADTQYF
TRBJ2-5,TRBV28,NA,TRBD2,TGTGCCAGCAGCCCGCAGGGAGGGAAAGAGACCCAGTACTTC,CASSPQGGKETQYF
TRBJ2-1,TRBV5-4,NA,NA,TGTGCCAGCAGCTTAGTTACAGGCTATGAAGAGCAGTTCTTC,CASSLVTGYEEQFF
TRBJ2-7,TRBV28,NA,NA,TGTGCCAGCAGCCCTAGCGTGTACTCCTACGAGCAGTACTTC,CASSPSVYSYEQYF
TRBJ2-2,TRBV28,few,TRBD1,TGTGCCAGCAGAACGTCGACAGGGGCTTTCCCCGGGGAGCTGTTTTTT,CASRTSTGAFPGELFF
TRBJ2-3,TRBV4-3,NA,TRBD2,TGCGCCAGCAGCCAAGCGGGAGGGCCTAGCACAGATACGCAGTATTTT,CASSQAGGPSTDTQYF
TRBJ2-5,TRBV29-1,NA,TRBD2,TGCAGCGTCCTCGGGACTAGCGGACAAGAGACCCAGTACTTC,CSVLGTSGQETQYF
TRBJ1-1,TRBV7-9,once,NA,TGTGCCAGCAGCGCGGCGGCAGGGGAAACTGAAGCTTTCTTT,CASSAAAGETEAFF
TRBJ2-5,TRBV6-5,NA,TRBD2,TGTGCCAGCAGTTACTATAATAGCGGGGGCCAAGAGACCCAGTACTTC,CASSYYNSGGQETQYF
TRBJ1-1,TRBV5-1,NA,NA,TGCGCCAGCAGCATAGGGTCGACGGGGAACATGAACACTGAAGCTTTCTTT,CASSIGSTGNMNTEAFF
TRBJ2-7,TRBV7-7,NA,NA,TGTGCCAGCAGCTTGGGGGAAGGGGGGGCGTACGAGCAGTACTTC,CASSLGEGGAYEQYF
TRBJ2-3,TRBV5-1,NA,NA,TGCGCCAGCAGCTGGGGAAGGGGGACAGATACGCAGTATTTT,CASSWGRGTDTQYF